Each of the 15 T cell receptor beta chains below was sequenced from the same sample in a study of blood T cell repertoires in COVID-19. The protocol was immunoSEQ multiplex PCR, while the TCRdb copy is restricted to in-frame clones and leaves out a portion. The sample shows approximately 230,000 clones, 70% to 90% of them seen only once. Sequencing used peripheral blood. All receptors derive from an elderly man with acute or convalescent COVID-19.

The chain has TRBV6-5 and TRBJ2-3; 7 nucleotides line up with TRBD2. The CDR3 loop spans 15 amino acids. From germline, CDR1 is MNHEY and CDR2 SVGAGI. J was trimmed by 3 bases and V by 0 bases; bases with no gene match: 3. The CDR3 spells CASSYSLAVTDTQYF. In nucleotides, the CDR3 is TGTGCCAGCAGTTACTCCCTAGCGGTTACAGATACGCAGTATTTT.

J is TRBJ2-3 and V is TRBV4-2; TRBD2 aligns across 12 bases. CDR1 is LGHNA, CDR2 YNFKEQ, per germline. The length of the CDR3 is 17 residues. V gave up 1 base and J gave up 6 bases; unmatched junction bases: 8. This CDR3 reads CASSQGSLAGGPDTQYF. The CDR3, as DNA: TGTGCCAGCAGCCAAGGTTCTCTAGCGGGAGGGCCGGATACGCAGTATTTT.

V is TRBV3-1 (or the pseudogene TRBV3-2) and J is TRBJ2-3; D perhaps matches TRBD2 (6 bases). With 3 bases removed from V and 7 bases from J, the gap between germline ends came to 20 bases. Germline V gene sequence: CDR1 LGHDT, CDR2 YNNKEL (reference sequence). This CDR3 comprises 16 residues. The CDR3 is CASSHGSGLLVNTQYF. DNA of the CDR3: TGTGCCAGCAGCCACGGGAGCGGGCTACTCGTGAATACGCAGTATTTT.

CDR3 residues: CASSVKDTADYEQYF. In DNA form, the CDR3 reads TGTGCCAGCAGCGTGAAGGACACCGCCGACTACGAGCAGTACTTC. V and J are TRBV9 and TRBJ2-7; possible D gene TRBD1, 5 bases. The CDR3 is 15 residues long. V was pared by 2 bases and J by 3 bases, with 15 bases between. In germline, CDR1 is SGDLS, CDR2 YYNGEE.

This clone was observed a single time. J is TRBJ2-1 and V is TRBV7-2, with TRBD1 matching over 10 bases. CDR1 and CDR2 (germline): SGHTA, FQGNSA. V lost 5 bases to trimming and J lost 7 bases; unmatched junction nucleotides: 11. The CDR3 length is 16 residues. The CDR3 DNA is TGTGCCAGCAGCACCCCCGGGACAGGGGTTGGGAATGAGCAGTTCTTC. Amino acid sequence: CASSTPGTGVGNEQFF.

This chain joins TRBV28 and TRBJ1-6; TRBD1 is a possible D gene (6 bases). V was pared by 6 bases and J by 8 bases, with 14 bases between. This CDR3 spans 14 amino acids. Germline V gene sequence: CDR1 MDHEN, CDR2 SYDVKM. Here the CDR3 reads CASRQQGFDSPLHF. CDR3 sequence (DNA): TGTGCCAGCAGGCAACAGGGTTTCGATTCACCCCTCCACTTT. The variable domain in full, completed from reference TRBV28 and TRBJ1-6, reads DVKVTQSSRYLVKRTGEKVFLECVQDMDHENMFWYRQDPGLGLRLIYFSYDVKMKEKGDIPEGYSVSREKKERFSLILESASTNQTSMYLCASRQQGFDSPLHFGNGTRLTVT.

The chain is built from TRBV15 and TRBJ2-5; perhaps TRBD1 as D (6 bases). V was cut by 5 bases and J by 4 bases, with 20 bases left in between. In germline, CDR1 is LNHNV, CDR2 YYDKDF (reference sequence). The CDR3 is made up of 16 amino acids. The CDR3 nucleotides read TGTGCCACCAGCGAACTAGGGGGTGTAGAAGGAGAGACCCAGTACTTC. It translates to CATSELGGVEGETQYF.

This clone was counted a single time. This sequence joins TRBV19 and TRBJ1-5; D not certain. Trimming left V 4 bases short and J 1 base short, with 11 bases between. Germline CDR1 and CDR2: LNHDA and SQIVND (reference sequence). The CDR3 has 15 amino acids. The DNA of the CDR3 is TGTGCCAGTAGTACCCTCGGCAGGAGCAATCAGCCCCAGCATTTT. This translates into CASSTLGRSNQPQHF. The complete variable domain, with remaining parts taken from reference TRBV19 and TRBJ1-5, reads DGGITQSPKYLFRKEGQNVTLSCEQNLNHDAMYWYRQDPGQGLRLIYYSQIVNDFQKGDIAEGYSVSREKKESFPLTVTSAQKNPTAFYLCASSTLGRSNQPQHFGDGTRLSIL.

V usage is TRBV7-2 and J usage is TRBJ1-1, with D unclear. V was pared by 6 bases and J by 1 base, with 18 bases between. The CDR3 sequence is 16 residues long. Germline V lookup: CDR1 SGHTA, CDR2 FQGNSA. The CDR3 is CASRPRSIYRNTEAFF. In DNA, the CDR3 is TGTGCCAGCAGACCGCGGAGTATCTATCGGAACACTGAAGCTTTCTTT.

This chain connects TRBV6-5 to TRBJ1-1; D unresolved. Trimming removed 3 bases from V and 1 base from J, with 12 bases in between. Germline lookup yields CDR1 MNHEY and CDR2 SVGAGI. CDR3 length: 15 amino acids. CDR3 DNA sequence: TGTGCCAGCAGTTATCTCCAGGTCCGGAACACTGAAGCTTTCTTT. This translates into CASSYLQVRNTEAFF.

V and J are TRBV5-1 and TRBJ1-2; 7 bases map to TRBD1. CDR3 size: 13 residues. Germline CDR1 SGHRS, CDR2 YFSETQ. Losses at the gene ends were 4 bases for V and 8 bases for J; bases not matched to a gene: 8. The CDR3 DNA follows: TGCGCCAGCAGCCTCCGGGACAGAAAAGGCTACACCTTC. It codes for CASSLRDRKGYTF. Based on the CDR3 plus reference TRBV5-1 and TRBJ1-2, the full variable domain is KAGVTQTPRYLIKTRGQQVTLSCSPISGHRSVSWYQQTPGQGLQFLFEYFSETQRNKGNFPGRFSGRQFSNSRSEMNVSTLELGDSALYLCASSLRDRKGYTFGSGTRLTVV.

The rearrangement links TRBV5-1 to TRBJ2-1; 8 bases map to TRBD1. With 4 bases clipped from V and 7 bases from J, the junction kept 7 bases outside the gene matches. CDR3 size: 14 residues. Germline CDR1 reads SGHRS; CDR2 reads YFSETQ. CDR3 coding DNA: TGCGCCAGCAGCGCATCACAGGGGGGTAATGAGCAGTTCTTC. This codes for CASSASQGGNEQFF.

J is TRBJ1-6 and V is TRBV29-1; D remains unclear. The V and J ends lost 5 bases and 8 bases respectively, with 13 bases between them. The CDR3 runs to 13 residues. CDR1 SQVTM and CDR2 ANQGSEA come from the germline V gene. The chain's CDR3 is CSVQFVADSPLHF. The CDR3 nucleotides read TGCAGCGTTCAGTTTGTCGCGGATTCACCCCTCCACTTT.

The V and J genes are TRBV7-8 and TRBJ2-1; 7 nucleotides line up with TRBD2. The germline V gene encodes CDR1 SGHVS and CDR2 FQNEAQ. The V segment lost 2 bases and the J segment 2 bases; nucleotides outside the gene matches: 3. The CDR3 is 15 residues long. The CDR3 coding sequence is TGTGCCAGCAGCTTATTCGGGGGGACCTACAATGAGCAGTTCTTC. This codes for CASSLFGGTYNEQFF.

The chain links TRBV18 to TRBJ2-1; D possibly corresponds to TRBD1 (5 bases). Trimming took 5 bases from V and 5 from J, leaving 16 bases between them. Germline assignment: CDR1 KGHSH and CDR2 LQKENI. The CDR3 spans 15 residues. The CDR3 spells CASSVTSRVDNEQFF. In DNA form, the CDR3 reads TGTGCCAGCTCAGTCACGAGCAGGGTAGACAATGAGCAGTTCTTC.